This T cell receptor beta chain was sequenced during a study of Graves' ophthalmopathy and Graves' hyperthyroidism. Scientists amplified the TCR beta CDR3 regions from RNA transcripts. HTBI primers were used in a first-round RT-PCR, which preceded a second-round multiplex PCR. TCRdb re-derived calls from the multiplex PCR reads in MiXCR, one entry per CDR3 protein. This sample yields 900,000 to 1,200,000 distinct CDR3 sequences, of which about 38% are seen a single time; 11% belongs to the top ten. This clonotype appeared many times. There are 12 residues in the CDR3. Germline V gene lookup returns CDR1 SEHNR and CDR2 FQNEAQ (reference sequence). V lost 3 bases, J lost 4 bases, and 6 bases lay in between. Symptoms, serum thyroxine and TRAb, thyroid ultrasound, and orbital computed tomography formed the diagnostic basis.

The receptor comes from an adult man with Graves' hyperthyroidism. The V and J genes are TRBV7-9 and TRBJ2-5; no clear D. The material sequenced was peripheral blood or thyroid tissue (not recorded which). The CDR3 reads CASSFLSETQYF. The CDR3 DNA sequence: TGTGCCAGCAGCTTCCTTTCAGAGACCCAGTACTTC.